The present entry profiles one TCR beta chain with its context. Its antigen is unknown. The sample belongs to a study of T cell responses to AZD1222 COVID-19 vaccine. Sequenced by immunoSEQ multiplex PCR; TCRdb stores in-frame clones only, minus some. The table records around 110,000 clones, about 90% of them present only once. Germline CDR1 and CDR2: SGHVS and FNYEAQ. Between the trimmed V and J ends, which lost 2 bases and 7 bases, there was a span of 26 bases. The CDR3 length is 19 residues. General study findings and limits: The peak T cell response came first, and repertoires were sampled only after it.

The material was peripheral blood, obtained 28 days after the second AZD1222 dose. The clonotype originates from an adult who received the AZD1222 COVID-19 vaccine. The rearrangement links TRBV7-6 to TRBJ2-2; D perhaps matches TRBD1 (6 bases). In DNA form, the CDR3 reads TGTGCCAGCAGCTTACCCCGGGCAGGGGCCGGGTTTGATAACGGGGAGCTGTTTTTT. Translated, it gives CASSLPRAGAGFDNGELFF.